Below are 32 T cell receptor beta chains sequenced from a single sample in a study of blood T cell repertoires in COVID-19. TCRdb's copy holds only in-frame clones and misses some; the assay was immunoSEQ multiplex PCR. The sample has 130,000 to 150,000 clones, approximately 87% seen once. Specimen: peripheral blood. The receptor set was obtained from a man aged 45 to 65 who had recovered from COVID-19.

This clone was counted once. J is TRBJ2-5 and V is TRBV5-1, with 7 bases lining up with TRBD1. The CDR3 loop spans 14 amino acids. Trimming took 3 bases from V and 1 from J; bases not matched to a gene: 3. Germline CDR1 reads SGHRS; CDR2 reads YFSETQ. This CDR3 is CASSSRDSQETQYF. The CDR3 DNA reads as TGCGCCAGCAGCTCCCGGGACAGCCAAGAGACCCAGTACTTC.

V is TRBV2 and J is TRBJ2-3, with D possibly matching TRBD2 (7 bases). Germline V gene lookup returns CDR1 SNHLY and CDR2 FYNNEI. CDR3 length: 13 residues. V was clipped by 10 bases and J by 5 bases, with 16 bases between them. CDR3 sequence (DNA): TGTGCCACCACGGAGGGGGAGGGAGATACGCAGTATTTT. This gives the protein CATTEGEGDTQYF.

The rearrangement joins TRBV2 to TRBJ2-2; 8 nucleotides match TRBD1. Germline-derived CDR1 and CDR2 are SNHLY and FYNNEI. V was clipped by 4 bases and J by 6 bases; unmatched bases: 10. This CDR3 is built from 16 residues. This CDR3 is CASSATGVRLAGELFF. In DNA form, the CDR3 reads TGTGCCAGCAGTGCGACAGGGGTACGACTTGCCGGGGAGCTGTTTTTT.

The V call is TRBV9, the J call TRBJ1-1; 9 bases fit TRBD1. CDR1 SGDLS and CDR2 YYNGEE come from the germline V gene. The CDR3 runs 15 residues. V was pared by 3 bases and J by 9 bases, with 12 bases of the junction left unmatched. CDR3 amino acids: CASSGQSGQGLQAFF. The CDR3 region has the DNA TGTGCCAGCAGCGGTCAATCGGGACAGGGCCTTCAAGCTTTCTTT. Together with reference TRBV9 and TRBJ1-1, the CDR3 gives the full variable domain: DSGVTQTPKHLITATGQRVTLRCSPRSGDLSVYWYQQSLDQGLQFLIQYYNGEERAKGNILERFSAQQFPDLHSELNLSSLELGDSALYFCASSGQSGQGLQAFFGQGTRLTVV.

The rearrangement uses TRBV9 and TRBJ1-5; maybe TRBD1 (5 bases). V was trimmed by 0 bases and J by 6 bases, leaving 22 bases between them. Germline V gene sequence: CDR1 SGDLS, CDR2 YYNGEE. CDR3 length: 18 residues. The CDR3 DNA sequence: TGTGCCAGCAGCGTAGACGACTGCAGGGTCCCCCTTGGTCAGCCCCAGCATTTT. It is translated as CASSVDDCRVPLGQPQHF.

This chain connects TRBV30 to TRBJ2-6; D is perhaps TRBD1 (5 bases). Germline V CDR1 and CDR2: GTSNPN, SVGIG (reference sequence). The CDR3 loop spans 16 amino acids. Trimming removed 3 bases at V and 2 bases at J, with 14 bases between. The CDR3 region has the DNA TGTGCCTGGAGCTTTCCTGACAGTACTGGGGCCAACGTCCTGACTTTC. Translation gives CAWSFPDSTGANVLTF.

This sequence joins TRBV18 and TRBJ2-7; 7 bases agree with TRBD2. CDR3 length equals 14 residues. V shed 4 bases and J 2 bases; nucleotides not matched to a gene: 5. Looked up from germline, CDR1 is KGHSH and CDR2 is LQKENI. CDR3 protein: CASSLPAGPYEQYF. Here the CDR3 DNA reads TGTGCCAGCTCACTTCCAGCGGGGCCCTACGAGCAGTACTTC. Full variable domain (missing parts from reference TRBV18 and TRBJ2-7): NAGVMQNPRHLVRRRGQEARLRCSPMKGHSHVYWYRQLPEEGLKFMVYLQKENIIDESGMPKERFSAEFPKEGPSILRIQQVVRGDSAAYFCASSLPAGPYEQYFGPGTRLTVT.

The genes are TRBV19 and TRBJ1-4, with TRBD1 matching over 11 bases. The CDR3 spans 19 residues. The germline V gene has CDR1 LNHDA and CDR2 SQIVND (reference sequence). V gave up 4 bases and J gave up 3 bases; unmatched junction bases: 13. CDR3 sequence: CASSTAGTGGLAPNEKLFF. CDR3 nucleotides: TGTGCCAGTAGTACCGCCGGGACAGGGGGGCTTGCACCTAATGAAAAACTGTTTTTT.

The genes are TRBV15 and TRBJ2-2; D is possibly TRBD2 (5 bases). The V and J ends lost 1 base and 0 bases respectively, with 9 bases between them. This CDR3 has 16 residues. Looked up from germline, CDR1 is LNHNV and CDR2 is YYDKDF (reference sequence). The CDR3 DNA is TGTGCCACCAGCAGAGCCCCCGGGGCGAACACCGGGGAGCTGTTTTTT. It translates to CATSRAPGANTGELFF.

The V gene is TRBV15, the J gene TRBJ1-2; 8 bases fit TRBD1. The CDR3 sequence is 17 residues long. CDR1 and CDR2 (germline): LNHNV, YYDKDF (reference sequence). After removal of 6 bases from V and 3 bases from J, the junction contained 15 bases not matched to a gene. The CDR3 protein is CATRPSPGQDLHYGYTF. In nucleotides, the CDR3 is TGTGCCACCAGACCGAGTCCGGGACAGGATCTTCACTATGGCTACACCTTC.

This clone has only a few counts. V gene TRBV7-2 combines with J gene TRBJ1-2; 8 nucleotides align to TRBD1. Per the germline V gene, CDR1 is SGHTA and CDR2 is FQGNSA. V trimming: 4 bases; J trimming: 6 bases; junction bases outside the gene matches: 4. The CDR3 consists of 13 residues. CDR3 sequence (DNA): TGTGCCAGCAGCTCCGGACAGGGAGATGGCTACACCTTC. Translating gives CASSSGQGDGYTF.

The gene calls are TRBV30 and TRBJ1-2, with 9 bases fitting TRBD1. Germline trimming cut 3 bases from V and 6 bases from J; bases unmatched to any gene: 5. This CDR3 spans 13 amino acids. The germline gives CDR1 GTSNPN, CDR2 SVGIG (reference sequence). The CDR3 region is CAWSSGQGNGYTF. The CDR3 DNA is TGTGCCTGGAGCTCCGGACAGGGGAATGGCTACACCTTC.

The gene calls are TRBV5-4 and TRBJ2-7; TRBD1 matches 8 bases. Germline assignment: CDR1 SGHNT and CDR2 YYREEE (reference sequence). After removal of 2 bases from V and 3 bases from J, the junction contained 7 bases not matched to a gene. CDR3 length equals 15 residues. CDR3: CASSFGTGGFYEQYF. As DNA, the CDR3 is TGTGCCAGCAGCTTTGGAACAGGGGGATTCTACGAGCAGTACTTC.

The V call is TRBV6-6, the J call TRBJ1-1; D is uncertain. Trimming shortened V by 6 bases and J by 3 bases, and 17 bases separated the two germline ends. The germline V gene has CDR1 MNHNY and CDR2 SVGAGI (reference sequence). The CDR3 spans 15 residues. The CDR3 coding sequence is TGTGCCAGCAGCCCCCGGACTGCTGGGGACACTGAAGCTTTCTTT. Translation: CASSPRTAGDTEAFF.

The chain carries TRBV15 and TRBJ2-7; no clear D. From germline, CDR1 is LNHNV and CDR2 YYDKDF (reference sequence). The CDR3 extends over 12 amino acids. Trimming left V 0 bases short and J 2 bases short, with 2 bases between. The CDR3 region has the DNA TGTGCCACCAGCAGAGACACCTACGAGCAGTACTTC. This translates into CATSRDTYEQYF.

This clone was detected only a few times. The chain has TRBV7-2 and TRBJ1-4; 8 positions agree with TRBD1. V shed 5 bases and J 8 bases; nucleotides not matched to a gene: 4. The CDR3 has 13 amino acids. Germline loops: CDR1 SGHTA, CDR2 FQGNSA. The CDR3: CASSQGQGEKLFF. CDR3 DNA sequence: TGTGCCAGCAGCCAAGGACAGGGAGAAAAACTGTTTTTT.

This clone occurred a few times. This rearrangement joins TRBV4-1 to TRBJ2-5; tentative D call: TRBD1 (5 bases). The CDR3 is made up of 14 amino acids. CDR1 MGHRA and CDR2 YSYEKL come from the germline V gene. The germline V and J ends were trimmed by 4 bases and 2 bases, with 11 bases remaining between them. As DNA, the CDR3 is TGCGCCAGCAGCCCGTTAGGGGTTCAAGAGACCCAGTACTTC. Its protein is CASSPLGVQETQYF.

This chain joins TRBV30 and TRBJ1-1; no firm D call. This CDR3 contains 16 residues. Germline assignment: CDR1 GTSNPN and CDR2 SVGIG (reference sequence). Trimming removed 2 bases at V and 1 base at J, with 17 bases between. The CDR3 spells CAWSRGISSENTEAFF. CDR3 nucleotides: TGTGCCTGGAGTAGAGGGATTAGTAGCGAGAACACTGAAGCTTTCTTT.

The chain recombines TRBV2 with TRBJ1-2, with a possible D match to TRBD1 (6 bases). V was pared by 5 bases and J by 8 bases, with 15 bases between. Germline CDR1 SNHLY, CDR2 FYNNEI. The CDR3 runs 13 residues. Here the CDR3 reads CASSREQGGGYTF. CDR3 sequence (DNA): TGTGCCAGCAGTCGGGAACAGGGCGGGGGCTACACCTTC.

J is TRBJ2-1 and V is TRBV7-2, with unresolved D. This CDR3 contains 13 residues. Germline CDR1 SGHTA, CDR2 FQGNSA. V lost 0 bases to trimming and J lost 6 bases, with 6 bases between them. DNA of the CDR3: TGTGCCAGCAGCTTAGCGGGCCTCAATGAGCAGTTCTTC. Residues: CASSLAGLNEQFF.

The chain recombines TRBV29-1 with TRBJ1-2; the match to TRBD1 covers 7 bases. This CDR3 has 13 amino acids. The V segment lost 3 bases and the J segment 5 bases; nucleotides outside the gene matches: 6. Germline CDR1 reads SQVTM; CDR2 reads ANQGSEA. For the CDR3, the DNA is TGCAGCGTTGAGTTGAGGGGGCTTTATGGCTACACCTTC. Translating gives CSVELRGLYGYTF.

This clone appeared once. V and J are TRBV15 and TRBJ2-7; D ambiguous. This CDR3 is 13 amino acids long. Germline assignment: CDR1 LNHNV and CDR2 YYDKDF (reference sequence). V was shortened by 1 base and J by 3 bases, with 7 bases between the two germline ends. CDR3 in DNA: TGTGCCACCAGCAGAGGGGCAATCTACGAGCAGTACTTC. This encodes CATSRGAIYEQYF.

The V call is TRBV29-1, the J call TRBJ2-7; TRBD1 matches at 7 bases. Germline CDR1 reads SQVTM; CDR2 reads ANQGSEA. V trimming: 4 bases; J trimming: 3 bases; junction bases outside the gene matches: 6. This CDR3 contains 13 residues. CDR3 amino acids: CSVGPTGSYEQYF. CDR3 nucleotide sequence: TGCAGCGTTGGCCCGACAGGGAGCTACGAGCAGTACTTC.

This chain connects TRBV7-9 to TRBJ2-3; 12 positions agree with TRBD1. The CDR3 is 15 residues long. V lost 5 bases and J lost 4; bases outside the gene matches: 4. Germline V CDR1 and CDR2: SEHNR, FQNEAQ (reference sequence). DNA for the CDR3: TGTGCCAGCAGCCTCGGGACAGGGGGCGCAGATACGCAGTATTTT. Amino acids: CASSLGTGGADTQYF.

This chain joins TRBV10-3 and TRBJ1-2; the D gene is possibly TRBD1 (5 bases). This CDR3 comprises 15 residues. The germline CDR1 and CDR2 sequences are ENHRY and SYGVKD. Trimming removed 4 bases from V and 6 bases from J, with 18 bases in between. In DNA form, the CDR3 reads TGTGCCATCAGTGGGGGTTCAGGGTTACTTAATGGCTACACCTTC. It is translated as CAISGGSGLLNGYTF.

In this sample, this clone turned up once. V usage is TRBV13 and J usage is TRBJ2-5; unclear D gene. V lost 2 bases, J lost 0 bases, and 7 bases lay in between. CDR3 length equals 14 residues. CDR1 PRHDT and CDR2 FYEKMQ come from the germline V gene (reference sequence). The CDR3 here is CASSLFQNQETQYF. In DNA form, the CDR3 reads TGTGCCAGCAGCTTATTTCAAAACCAAGAGACCCAGTACTTC.

V usage is TRBV5-1 and J usage is TRBJ1-6, with 8 bases lining up with TRBD1. V lost 5 bases to trimming and J lost 4 bases; unmatched junction nucleotides: 8. Looked up from germline, CDR1 is SGHRS and CDR2 is YFSETQ. The CDR3 is 16 amino acids. The CDR3 nucleotides read TGCGCCAGCAGACTCCAGACAGGGGATTATAATTCACCCCTCCACTTT. It specifies CASRLQTGDYNSPLHF.

This clone was seen a single time. This rearrangement joins TRBV19 to TRBJ1-4, with D perhaps TRBD1 (5 bases). The CDR3 is 16 residues long. Germline loops: CDR1 LNHDA, CDR2 SQIVND (reference sequence). V was shortened by 3 bases and J by 4 bases, with 15 bases between the two germline ends. CDR3 sequence reads: CASSIGRAQSNEKLFF. The CDR3 nucleotides read TGTGCCAGTAGTATCGGCAGGGCGCAAAGTAATGAAAAACTGTTTTTT.

This chain links TRBV7-2 with TRBJ1-2; tentatively, D is TRBD1 (6 bases). The CDR3 has 12 residues. The ends were cut back, 4 bases at V and 5 bases at J, with 8 bases in the middle. CDR1 is SGHTA, CDR2 FQGNSA, per germline. The CDR3 region has the DNA TGTGCCAGCAGCTCCAGGGGTTATGGCTACACCTTC. Translation gives CASSSRGYGYTF. The full variable domain, with the rest looked up from reference TRBV7-2 and TRBJ1-2, is GAGVSQSPSNKVTEKGKDVELRCDPISGHTALYWYRQSLGQGLEFLIYFQGNSAPDKSGLPSDRFSAERTGGSVSTLTIQRTQQEDSAVYLCASSSRGYGYTFGSGTRLTVV.

This clone appeared a single time. V and J are TRBV5-1 and TRBJ2-1, with 9 positions matching TRBD2. V lost 1 base and J lost 7; bases outside the gene matches: 6. There are 15 residues in the CDR3. Germline V gene data show CDR1 as SGHRS and CDR2 as YFSETQ. CDR3 sequence (DNA): TGCGCCAGCAGCTTGCAAGCGGGGGGTATGAATGAGCAGTTCTTC. Translated, it gives CASSLQAGGMNEQFF.

The chain recombines TRBV5-1 with TRBJ2-7; 7 nucleotides agree with TRBD1. In germline, CDR1 is SGHRS, CDR2 YFSETQ. This CDR3 has 15 residues. Trimming removed 4 bases from V and 2 bases from J; junction bases left unmatched: 9. CDR3 nucleotides: TGCGCCAGCAGCCAGAGACAGGGAACCCCCTACGAGCAGTACTTC. It is translated as CASSQRQGTPYEQYF.

The chain uses TRBV4-3 and TRBJ2-3, with TRBD2 matching 10 bases. Germline CDR1 reads LGHNA; CDR2 reads YSLEER. With 0 bases clipped from V and 4 bases from J, the junction kept 7 bases outside the gene matches. CDR3 length: 17 amino acids. For the CDR3, the DNA is TGCGCCAGCAGCCAAGAGCTTCAGCGGGGGGGTCCAGATACGCAGTATTTT. Amino acid sequence: CASSQELQRGGPDTQYF.